These 30 T cell receptor beta chains originate from one sample sequenced in a study of post-analysis software for immune sequencing data. Whole-study findings and limits: Patients used several TRBV segments, including TRBV5-6, TRBV5-1 and TRBV20-1, more often than controls.

What these receptors recognize is not known. The authors incorporated unique molecular identifiers into the TCR beta cDNA libraries. TCRdb reprocessed the PCR reads via MiXCR and lists one record per CDR3 protein. This sample has hundreds of thousands of distinct CDR3 sequences, with 36% found just once. The material sequenced was blood. The receptor source for this set is a girl aged 10 to 17 with multiple sclerosis.

V is TRBV5-6 and J is TRBJ1-6; D is possibly TRBD1 (5 bases). This CDR3 has 17 amino acids. The V and J ends lost 4 bases and 9 bases respectively, with 23 bases between them. CDR1 is SGHDT and CDR2 is YYEEEE in the germline V gene. DNA for the CDR3: TGTGCCAGCAGCGTTGGGGAGGGACGGCTAAATGGTTCACCCCTCCACTTT. It codes for CASSVGEGRLNGSPLHF.

To note about this clonotype: The junction departs from the called germline gene at one end, perhaps through a read error. The rearrangement uses TRBV5-1 and TRBJ2-5; either TRBD1 or TRBD2 may supply D (5 bases each). This CDR3 is built from 13 residues. Germline lookup yields CDR1 SGHRS and CDR2 YFSETQ. CDR3: CACSLGPQETQYF. The CDR3 DNA is TGCGCCTGCAGCTTGGGACCTCAAGAGACCCAGTACTTC. The full variable domain, with the rest looked up from reference TRBV5-1 and TRBJ2-5, is KAGVTQTPRYLIKTRGQQVTLSCSPISGHRSVSWYQQTPGQGLQFLFEYFSETQRNKGNFPGRFSGRQFSNSRSEMNVSTLELGDSALYLCACSLGPQETQYFGPGTRLLVL.

This clonotype has ten or more counts. The chain carries TRBV9 and TRBJ2-3, with TRBD1 matching over 8 bases. The CDR3 is made up of 16 amino acids. J lost 5 bases, V lost 3 bases, and 11 bases had no gene match. CDR1 is SGDLS and CDR2 is YYNGEE in the germline V gene. CDR3 region: CASSASSGQGEDTQYF. CDR3 sequence (DNA): TGTGCCAGCAGCGCGAGCTCCGGACAGGGCGAAGATACGCAGTATTTT.

The CDR3, as DNA: TGTGCCAGCAGGGTTCCGGAGGGAGACTATGGCTACACCTTC. It encodes CASRVPEGDYGYTF. The chain combines TRBV7-2 with TRBJ1-2, with unresolved D. V was pared by 6 bases and J by 3 bases, with 14 bases between. The length of the CDR3 is 14 residues. Germline V gives CDR1 SGHTA, CDR2 FQGNSA.

This clonotype was picked up a small number of times. The chain uses TRBV5-1 and TRBJ1-1; 10 nucleotides line up with TRBD1. Germline V CDR1 and CDR2: SGHRS, YFSETQ. This CDR3 contains 15 residues. The junction had 9 bases not matched to a gene; V was cut back by 4 bases and J by 6 bases. The CDR3 sequence: CASSPLTGGGSEAFF. In DNA, the CDR3 is TGCGCCAGCAGCCCCCTGACAGGGGGCGGTTCTGAAGCTTTCTTT.

In this sample, this clonotype turned up many times. The rearrangement joins TRBV12-3 or TRBV12-4 to TRBJ2-5; 7 bases are shared with TRBD2. The CDR3 has 15 residues. Trimming at V came to 6 bases and at J to 5 bases, leaving 12 bases not matched to a gene. CDR3 residues: CASSPGGGIAETQYF. The CDR3, as DNA: TGTGCCAGCAGCCCCGGCGGGGGTATAGCGGAGACCCAGTACTTC.

The V gene is TRBV7-9, the J gene TRBJ1-1; a possible D gene is TRBD1 (6 bases). V was trimmed by 2 bases and J by 5 bases, leaving 12 bases between them. CDR1 and CDR2 (germline): SEHNR, FQNEAQ (reference sequence). The CDR3 is 14 residues long. The CDR3 DNA reads TGTGCCAGCAGCTTAAACACAGGGACGACTGAAGCTTTCTTT. Translating gives CASSLNTGTTEAFF.

This clonotype was observed a few times. The chain couples TRBV7-9 to TRBJ1-2; tentative D call: TRBD1 (5 bases). The germline V and J ends were trimmed by 2 bases and 0 bases, with 10 bases remaining between them. From germline, CDR1 is SEHNR and CDR2 FQNEAQ (reference sequence). The CDR3 has 15 amino acids. The CDR3: CASSLRGKSNYGYTF. Here the CDR3 DNA reads TGTGCCAGCAGCTTACGGGGGAAATCTAACTATGGCTACACCTTC. The full variable domain, completed using reference TRBV7-9 and TRBJ1-2, is DTGVSQNPRHKITKRGQNVTFRCDPISEHNRLYWYRQTLGQGPEFLTYFQNEAQLEKSRLLSDRFSAERPKGSFSTLEIQRTEQGDSAMYLCASSLRGKSNYGYTFGSGTRLTVV.

This clonotype showed up many times. The chain combines TRBV7-3 with TRBJ2-1, with D perhaps matching TRBD2 (5 bases). The CDR3 is made up of 15 amino acids. The V and J ends lost 2 bases and 3 bases respectively, with 11 bases between them. Germline values: CDR1 SGHTA, CDR2 FQGTGA. The DNA for the CDR3 is TGTGCCAGCAGCTTAGCCGACCGGGACTACAATGAGCAGTTCTTC. Translated, it gives CASSLADRDYNEQFF.

This clonotype has only a few counts. This clone may be a read error of a much larger clone one base away. V usage is TRBV20-1 and J usage is TRBJ2-1; 9 nucleotides line up with TRBD2. Germline loops: CDR1 DFQATT, CDR2 SNEGSKA (reference sequence). V shed 3 bases, J shed 3 bases, and the junction held 6 bases outside the gene matches. This CDR3 spans 15 amino acids. The CDR3 loop reads CSARYSGGHYNEQFF. Written as DNA, the CDR3 is TGCAGTGCTAGGTATAGCGGGGGCCACTACAATGAGCAGTTCTTC.

This clonotype was counted many times. The rearrangement links TRBV10-3 to TRBJ2-3; 7 nucleotides align to TRBD2. V shed 5 bases and J 0 bases; nucleotides not matched to a gene: 8. The CDR3 has 16 residues. Germline V gene lookup returns CDR1 ENHRY and CDR2 SYGVKD. CDR3 loop: CAISPPGRGSTDTQYF. The CDR3 DNA reads as TGTGCCATCAGTCCCCCTGGGCGGGGGAGCACAGATACGCAGTATTTT.

This clonotype was observed at least ten times. The V gene is TRBV5-1, the J gene TRBJ2-1; 8 bases map to TRBD2. V trimming: 4 bases; J trimming: 9 bases; junction bases outside the gene matches: 9. The CDR3 consists of 14 residues. Germline V gene lookup returns CDR1 SGHRS and CDR2 YFSETQ. DNA for the CDR3: TGCGCCAGCAGCCCAACTGCGGGAGGCACTGAGCAGTTCTTC. This encodes CASSPTAGGTEQFF.

This clonotype was seen ten or more times. V and J are TRBV4-1 and TRBJ1-1, with D perhaps TRBD1 (5 bases). From germline, CDR1 is MGHRA and CDR2 YSYEKL. V was cut by 0 bases and J by 3 bases, with 14 bases left in between. The CDR3 has 16 amino acids. The CDR3: CASSQDGGVGDTEAFF. CDR3 DNA sequence: TGCGCCAGCAGCCAAGATGGGGGGGTGGGGGACACTGAAGCTTTCTTT.

There are a few counts of this clonotype. A read error may be the cause here, since a much bigger clone is one base away. This chain uses TRBV11-2 with TRBJ2-5, with D perhaps assigned TRBD1 or TRBD2 (7 bases each). Trimming took off 5 bases at V and 11 bases at J, with 27 bases between the two ends. The CDR3 covers 16 residues. Germline V CDR1 and CDR2: SGHAT, FQNNGV. CDR3: CASSTQGGGLLEEQYF. The CDR3 region has the DNA TGTGCCAGCAGCACTCAGGGGGGGGGCCTTCTGGAGGAGCAGTACTTC.

The J gene is TRBJ1-1, the V gene TRBV7-2, with D tentatively TRBD1 (6 bases). V was shortened by 5 bases and J by 1 base, with 11 bases between the two germline ends. Germline V lookup: CDR1 SGHTA, CDR2 FQGNSA. The CDR3 consists of 14 residues. This chain's CDR3 is CASSVYRANTEAFF. For the CDR3, the DNA is TGTGCCAGCAGCGTCTACAGGGCGAACACTGAAGCTTTCTTT. Combining the CDR3 with reference TRBV7-2 and TRBJ1-1 gives the whole variable domain GAGVSQSPSNKVTEKGKDVELRCDPISGHTALYWYRQSLGQGLEFLIYFQGNSAPDKSGLPSDRFSAERTGGSVSTLTIQRTQQEDSAVYLCASSVYRANTEAFFGQGTRLTVV.

This clonotype was counted between two and nine times. The chain has TRBV5-1 and TRBJ1-4; D may be TRBD1 (6 bases). The CDR3 is 14 amino acids. The germline V and J ends were trimmed by 4 bases and 5 bases, with 12 bases remaining between them. The germline V gene encodes CDR1 SGHRS and CDR2 YFSETQ. DNA of the CDR3: TGCGCCAGCAGCACCGGGACACTAAATGAAAAACTGTTTTTT. Residues: CASSTGTLNEKLFF. The entire variable domain, with the rest obtained from reference TRBV5-1 and TRBJ1-4, is as follows: KAGVTQTPRYLIKTRGQQVTLSCSPISGHRSVSWYQQTPGQGLQFLFEYFSETQRNKGNFPGRFSGRQFSNSRSEMNVSTLELGDSALYLCASSTGTLNEKLFFGSGTQLSVL.

Here the CDR3 reads CASSQWSGRGTEAFF. CDR3 nucleotides: TGTGCCAGCAGCCAATGGTCAGGGAGAGGCACTGAAGCTTTCTTT. The rearrangement joins TRBV16 to TRBJ1-1; TRBD1 is a possible D gene (5 bases). The CDR3 is 15 amino acids. Per germline, CDR1 KGHSY and CDR2 FQNENV. Between the trimmed V and J ends, which lost 1 base and 4 bases, there was a span of 13 bases.

The chain links TRBV12-3 or TRBV12-4 to TRBJ1-2; perhaps TRBD1 as D (5 bases). Trimming removed 2 bases at V and 3 bases at J, with 7 bases between. This CDR3 has 13 residues. The CDR3 nucleotides read TGTGCCAGCAGTTTACGGGACTACTATGGCTACACCTTC. Residues: CASSLRDYYGYTF.

This clonotype was recorded at least ten times. The chain is built from TRBV12-3 or TRBV12-4 and TRBJ1-1; a possible D gene is TRBD1 (5 bases). V lost 6 bases and J lost 0, with 8 bases in between. This CDR3 has 13 amino acids. The CDR3 bases are TGTGCCAGCAGCCCGGACATGAACACTGAAGCTTTCTTT. This translates into CASSPDMNTEAFF.

The chain employs TRBV20-1 and TRBJ2-3; 8 bases line up with TRBD2. CDR1 DFQATT and CDR2 SNEGSKA come from the germline V gene (reference sequence). The CDR3 is 12 residues long. V lost 6 bases, J lost 5 bases, and 4 bases stayed unmatched. DNA for the CDR3: TGCAGTGCGAGAAGCGGGGGAGATACGCAGTATTTT. Amino acid sequence: CSARSGGDTQYF.

This clonotype was recorded at least ten times. The rearrangement joins TRBV25-1 to TRBJ1-2; a possible D gene is TRBD1 (5 bases). The CDR3 contains 14 residues. The V gene's germline CDR1 is MGHDK and CDR2 SYGVNS. V was trimmed by 2 bases and J by 0 bases, leaving 7 bases between them. The DNA for the CDR3 is TGTGCCAGCAGTGAACCAGGGACTAACTATGGCTACACCTTC. This gives the protein CASSEPGTNYGYTF.

The chain is built from TRBV27 and TRBJ1-2; D is unclear. The V gene lost 4 bases and the J gene lost 1 base, with 7 bases spanning the gap. CDR1 is MNHEY and CDR2 is SMNVEV in the germline V gene (reference sequence). CDR3 length equals 13 residues. The CDR3 DNA is TGTGCCAGCAGTTACGAGGGTAACTATGGCTACACCTTC. It yields the protein CASSYEGNYGYTF.

Many counts were recorded for this clonotype. This rearrangement joins TRBV28 to TRBJ1-2; TRBD1 is a possible D gene (6 bases). In germline, CDR1 is MDHEN, CDR2 SYDVKM. The V end lost 5 bases, the J end lost 4 bases, and 11 bases lay between the germline ends. The CDR3 has 13 residues. The CDR3 loop reads CASSTGLGYGYTF. CDR3 sequence (DNA): TGTGCCAGCAGTACAGGGCTTGGCTATGGCTACACCTTC.

Points on this clonotype: Given a much more abundant clone one base away, this may be a read error. The V and J genes are TRBV28 and TRBJ2-3; TRBD2 matches 13 bases. The CDR3 totals 16 residues. Germline V gene data show CDR1 as MDHEN and CDR2 as SYDVKM. DNA of the CDR3: TGTGCCAGCAAAGGGTGGGGGACTAGCGGGACAGATGCGCAGTATTTT. As protein: CASKGWGTSGTDAQYF.

Of note for this clonotype: Possible read error: a much larger clone is one base away. V is TRBV27 and J is TRBJ2-5; TRBD1 aligns across 9 bases. V lost 0 bases, J lost 13 bases, and 18 bases stayed unmatched. The germline gives CDR1 MNHEY, CDR2 SMNVEV (reference sequence). The CDR3 is 17 residues long. CDR3 sequence reads: CASSLSTDRGLPYERYF. CDR3 in DNA: TGTGCCAGCAGTTTATCGACGGACAGGGGACTACCCTACGAGCGGTACTTC.

Points on this clonotype: An end of the junction differs from the germline gene, which may be a read error. V usage is TRBV5-1 and J usage is TRBJ1-1; D unclear. Looked up from germline, CDR1 is SGHRS and CDR2 is YFSETQ. This CDR3 spans 15 amino acids. Written as DNA, the CDR3 is TGCACCAGCAGCTTGGCCGGTCCGGGAAACACTGAAGCTTTCTTT. Translating gives CTSSLAGPGNTEAFF.

Points on this clonotype: An end of the junction differs from the germline gene, which may be a read error. The chain carries TRBV12-3 or TRBV12-4 and TRBJ1-1; 7 bases are a match to TRBD1. There are 15 residues in the CDR3. The CDR3 DNA follows: TGTGCCAGCAGGTCCCCTCAGGGGGAGAACGCTGAAGCTTTCTTT. Amino acids: CASRSPQGENAEAFF.

The genes are TRBV28 and TRBJ1-2, with D perhaps matching TRBD1 (6 bases). Trimming took off 6 bases at V and 4 bases at J, with 18 bases between the two ends. CDR3 length: 15 amino acids. Germline V gene data show CDR1 as MDHEN and CDR2 as SYDVKM. The CDR3 protein is CASSFSRGSIYGYTF. In nucleotides, the CDR3 is TGTGCCAGCAGCTTTTCCAGGGGTTCCATCTATGGCTACACCTTC.

Notes on this clonotype: The germline gene is not matched at one end of the junction; a read error may be the cause. The chain uses TRBV5-1 and TRBJ2-5; unclear D gene. The CDR3 contains 16 residues. The germline CDR1 and CDR2 sequences are SGHRS and YFSETQ. The CDR3 DNA reads as TGCGCCGGCAGCTTGGAAAGGCAAAGCTACCAAGAGACCCAGTACTTC. Amino acid sequence: CAGSLERQSYQETQYF.

This clonotype was seen ten or more times. Here the CDR3 DNA reads TGCGCCAGCAAACCTTGGACCAGCGCGGGACACAATGAGCAGTTCTTC. This encodes CASKPWTSAGHNEQFF. V usage is TRBV5-1 and J usage is TRBJ2-1; D may be TRBD2 (6 bases). CDR1 and CDR2 from the germline V gene are SGHRS and YFSETQ. The CDR3 consists of 16 residues. V was trimmed by 6 bases and J by 5 bases, leaving 21 bases between them. The entire variable domain, with the rest obtained from reference TRBV5-1 and TRBJ2-1, is as follows: KAGVTQTPRYLIKTRGQQVTLSCSPISGHRSVSWYQQTPGQGLQFLFEYFSETQRNKGNFPGRFSGRQFSNSRSEMNVSTLELGDSALYLCASKPWTSAGHNEQFFGPGTRLTVL.